The 10 T cell receptor beta chains presented below share a single source sample, sequenced in a study of siplizumab effects on memory and regulatory T cells. Mixed lymphocyte reaction cells underwent more than five days of coculture at 37°C. The method was immunoSEQ multiplex PCR; TCRdb's version includes in-frame clones alone and lacks a portion of them. This sample has about 12,000 clones, with about 40% found just once. For these receptors, no antigen is known. What was sequenced was CFSE-low (dividing) CD8+ T cells sorted from an allogeneic mixed lymphocyte reaction. The receptors were sampled from a human donor in good health; the cells came from an allogeneic mixed lymphocyte reaction.

The V gene is TRBV7-9, the J gene TRBJ1-2, with a tentative D call TRBD1 (6 bases). The V end was cut by 1 base, the J end by 4 bases, with 7 bases between. The germline CDR1 and CDR2 sequences are SEHNR and FQNEAQ (reference sequence). The CDR3 is made up of 13 amino acids. The CDR3 DNA is TGTGCCAGCAGCTTAGGGACAGCCTATGGCTACACCTTC. The encoded protein is CASSLGTAYGYTF.

The table lists this clone with a count of one. This rearrangement joins TRBV6-6 to TRBJ2-7; tentatively, D is TRBD1 (6 bases). CDR3 length: 14 residues. Trimming stripped 6 bases from V and 1 base from J, with 13 bases between. Germline values: CDR1 MNHNY, CDR2 SVGAGI (reference sequence). Written as DNA, the CDR3 is TGTGCCAGCAGCGCGTCGGGACAATCCTACGAGCAGTACTTC. Protein: CASSASGQSYEQYF.

The chain combines TRBV12-1 with TRBJ2-2; the table calls TRBD1, which could not be checked here. TRBV12-1 is labeled a pseudogene. This CDR3 contains 14 residues. As DNA, the CDR3 is TGTGCCAGCAGCTCCGACAGGAACACCGGGGAGCTGTTTTTT. The encoded protein is CASSSDRNTGELFF.

This clone appeared a single time. The chain links TRBV13 to TRBJ1-1; possibly TRBD1 for D (6 bases). Between the trimmed V and J ends, which lost 2 bases and 3 bases, there was a span of 10 bases. Germline values: CDR1 PRHDT, CDR2 FYEKMQ (reference sequence). This CDR3 has 14 amino acids. The DNA for the CDR3 is TGTGCCAGCAGCTTAAGAGGGGGGGACACTGAAGCTTTCTTT. Translated, it gives CASSLRGGDTEAFF.

The rearrangement links TRBV6-1 to TRBJ2-7; D is uncertain. The V and J ends lost 5 bases and 2 bases respectively, with 4 bases between them. Germline V gene sequence: CDR1 MNHNS, CDR2 SASEGT. The CDR3 contains 11 residues. This CDR3 is CASSYTYEQYF. The CDR3 DNA reads as TGTGCCAGCAGTTACACCTACGAGCAGTACTTC.

The V and J genes are TRBV6-6 and TRBJ1-4; D is unresolved. CDR3 length equals 15 residues. Per germline, CDR1 MNHNY and CDR2 SVGAGI (reference sequence). Deletions cut 0 bases from V and 7 bases from J, with 12 bases between. CDR3 in DNA: TGTGCCAGCAGTTACTCGAACTTACTTCGTGAAAAACTGTTTTTT. Translated, it gives CASSYSNLLREKLFF.

The chain combines TRBV18 with TRBJ1-1, with D maybe TRBD1 (5 bases). The V end was cut by 3 bases, the J end by 7 bases, with 12 bases between. Germline V lookup: CDR1 KGHSH, CDR2 LQKENI. CDR3 length equals 13 residues. Here the CDR3 DNA reads TGTGCCAGCTCACCCGGCGGGGGGATTGAAGCTTTCTTT. This codes for CASSPGGGIEAFF.

The V call is TRBV4-3, the J call TRBJ1-4; D not certain. The germline gives CDR1 LGHNA, CDR2 YSLEER. There are 13 residues in the CDR3. V was trimmed by 3 bases and J by 4 bases, leaving 6 bases between them. The CDR3 DNA reads TGCGCCAGCAGCCACGTGTTTAATGAAAAACTGTTTTTT. Residues: CASSHVFNEKLFF.

This clone was counted between two and nine times. The J gene is TRBJ2-5, the V gene TRBV5-1; no reliable D call. V was shortened by 0 bases and J by 5 bases, with 8 bases between the two germline ends. CDR3 length: 13 residues. Germline V gene sequence: CDR1 SGHRS, CDR2 YFSETQ. The chain's CDR3 is CASSLEPPETQYF. CDR3 coding DNA: TGCGCCAGCAGCTTGGAACCCCCGGAGACCCAGTACTTC.

The chain has TRBV2 and TRBJ2-7; D unclear. This CDR3 comprises 11 residues. Germline loops: CDR1 SNHLY, CDR2 FYNNEI. The V end was cut by 4 bases, the J end by 12 bases, with 13 bases between. CDR3 in DNA: TGTGCCAGCAGTGTGGCAGCCAGTGGGTACTTC. This gives the protein CASSVAASGYF.